One sample yielded the 25 T cell receptor beta chains listed below, sequenced in a study of blood T cell repertoires in COVID-19. Data came from immunoSEQ multiplex PCR; TCRdb stores just in-frame clones and leaves some out. The sample contains some 89,000 clones, 70% to 85% of which appear only once. Material: peripheral blood. The source of these receptors is a man between 65 and 85 years old with acute or convalescent COVID-19.

The chain carries TRBV28 and TRBJ1-3; D is ambiguous. Trimming pared 2 bases from V and 1 base from J, leaving 6 bases between. The germline gives CDR1 MDHEN, CDR2 SYDVKM. The CDR3 is 14 amino acids. The CDR3 DNA reads as TGTGCCAGCAGTTTACCGGAGTCTGGAAACACCATATATTTT. Encoded protein: CASSLPESGNTIYF. The full variable domain, rest sourced from reference TRBV28 and TRBJ1-3, is DVKVTQSSRYLVKRTGEKVFLECVQDMDHENMFWYRQDPGLGLRLIYFSYDVKMKEKGDIPEGYSVSREKKERFSLILESASTNQTSMYLCASSLPESGNTIYFGEGSWLTVV.

The chain couples TRBV11-2 to TRBJ1-6, with TRBD1 identical over 8 bases. The germline V gene has CDR1 SGHAT and CDR2 FQNNGV. This CDR3 contains 16 residues. J lost 9 bases, V lost 4 bases, and 11 bases had no gene match. CDR3 loop: CASSYGAGGFGSPLHF. Written as DNA, the CDR3 is TGTGCCAGCAGCTACGGTGCAGGGGGCTTTGGTTCACCCCTCCACTTT.

The V gene is TRBV12-3 or TRBV12-4, the J gene TRBJ1-5; 9 bases match TRBD1. The CDR3 covers 13 residues. Trimming took 5 bases from V and 7 from J; bases not matched to a gene: 3. In DNA, the CDR3 is TGTGCCAGCAGTCGACAGGGGGGACAGCCCCAGCATTTT. Translated, it gives CASSRQGGQPQHF.

The chain carries TRBV30 and TRBJ2-3, with D possibly TRBD1 on 5 matching bases. V lost 0 bases to trimming and J lost 4 bases, with 8 bases between them. Germline values: CDR1 GTSNPN, CDR2 SVGIG (reference sequence). CDR3 length: 13 amino acids. CDR3 residues: CAWSVQGADTQYF. The CDR3 coding sequence is TGTGCCTGGAGTGTACAAGGGGCAGATACGCAGTATTTT.

V is TRBV19 and J is TRBJ2-3; unclear D gene. Germline CDR1 and CDR2: LNHDA and SQIVND (reference sequence). The CDR3 is 13 residues long. Trimming shortened V by 6 bases and J by 0 bases, and 7 bases separated the two germline ends. This CDR3 is CASRKTSTDTQYF. The CDR3 DNA sequence: TGTGCCAGTAGAAAGACTAGCACAGATACGCAGTATTTT. Supplemented by reference TRBV19 and TRBJ2-3, the full variable domain reads DGGITQSPKYLFRKEGQNVTLSCEQNLNHDAMYWYRQDPGQGLRLIYYSQIVNDFQKGDIAEGYSVSREKKESFPLTVTSAQKNPTAFYLCASRKTSTDTQYFGPGTRLTVL.

The V gene is TRBV6-6, the J gene TRBJ1-5, with 9 bases aligning to TRBD1. V lost 6 bases, J lost 4 bases, and 10 bases stayed unmatched. Germline lookup yields CDR1 MNHNY and CDR2 SVGAGI (reference sequence). The CDR3 covers 16 residues. The CDR3 reads CASRGGDRDRNQPQHF. The CDR3 DNA is TGTGCCAGCAGGGGAGGGGACAGGGATCGAAATCAGCCCCAGCATTTT.

This chain uses TRBV3-1 (or the pseudogene TRBV3-2) with TRBJ1-5; tentative D call: TRBD1 (6 bases). The CDR3 spans 16 residues. CDR1 is LGHDT and CDR2 is YNNKEL in the germline V gene (reference sequence). Trimming pared 2 bases from V and 4 bases from J, leaving 15 bases between. As DNA, the CDR3 is TGTGCCAGCAGCCAATCGGGATTGGGGGCTAATCAGCCCCAGCATTTT. This translates into CASSQSGLGANQPQHF.

V usage is TRBV5-5 and J usage is TRBJ2-1, with a weak D call TRBD1 (6 bases). V shed 4 bases and J shed 15 bases, with 20 bases lying between them. Germline V gene lookup returns CDR1 SGHKS and CDR2 YYEKEE (reference sequence). The CDR3 is 13 amino acids. CDR3 protein: CASSPRVRTASFF. CDR3 nucleotides: TGTGCCAGCAGCCCCCGGGTCCGGACAGCATCGTTCTTC. The full variable domain, in which reference TRBV5-5 and TRBJ2-1 provide the parts outside the CDR3, is DAGVTQSPTHLIKTRGQQVTLRCSPISGHKSVSWYQQVLGQGPQFIFQYYEKEERGRGNFPDRFSARQFPNYSSELNVNALLLGDSALYLCASSPRVRTASFFGPGTRLTVL.

The count of this clone is one. This chain connects TRBV2 to TRBJ2-7; 7 bases are a match to TRBD2. In germline, CDR1 is SNHLY, CDR2 FYNNEI. The V gene end was trimmed by 2 bases and the J gene end by 6 bases; junction bases not matched to a gene: 4. CDR3 length: 13 residues. CDR3 loop: CASSETREGEQYF. The DNA for the CDR3 is TGTGCCAGCAGTGAAACCAGGGAGGGCGAGCAGTACTTC.

The CDR3 protein is CASSTGFVNEQFF. The CDR3 DNA sequence: TGTGCCAGCAGTACAGGGTTCGTCAATGAGCAGTTCTTC. This chain connects TRBV6-5 to TRBJ2-1; tentative D call: TRBD1 (6 bases). From germline, CDR1 is MNHEY and CDR2 SVGAGI. This CDR3 spans 13 amino acids. V was pared by 5 bases and J by 6 bases, with 11 bases between.

The rearrangement uses TRBV28 and TRBJ2-7, with 9 bases that match TRBD1. The CDR3 is 14 amino acids. Germline V gene data show CDR1 as MDHEN and CDR2 as SYDVKM. The J segment lost 4 bases and the V segment lost 10 bases, leaving 11 bases of the junction unmatched. The chain's CDR3 is CATWADRGWYEQYF. CDR3 in DNA: TGTGCCACCTGGGCGGACAGGGGTTGGTACGAGCAGTACTTC.

V and J are TRBV14 and TRBJ1-3; D perhaps matches TRBD1 (6 bases). The CDR3 contains 15 residues. The germline V gene encodes CDR1 SGHDN and CDR2 FVKESK. V lost 0 bases, J lost 4 bases, and 10 bases lay in between. Written as DNA, the CDR3 is TGTGCCAGCAGCCAAGATGACAGGACGGGAAACACCATATATTTT. It translates to CASSQDDRTGNTIYF.

This clone occurred once. The chain joins TRBV11-2 to TRBJ2-3, with 7 positions matching TRBD2. The CDR3 spans 13 residues. Germline V gene data show CDR1 as SGHAT and CDR2 as FQNNGV. J gave up 4 bases and V 5 bases, and 3 bases lay outside the gene matches. This CDR3 is CASSLGLSDTQYF. In nucleotides, the CDR3 is TGTGCCAGCAGCCTGGGACTATCAGATACGCAGTATTTT. Based on the CDR3 plus reference TRBV11-2 and TRBJ2-3, the full variable domain is EAGVAQSPRYKIIEKRQSVAFWCNPISGHATLYWYQQILGQGPKLLIQFQNNGVVDDSQLPKDRFSAERLKGVDSTLKIQPAKLEDSAVYLCASSLGLSDTQYFGPGTRLTVL.

The chain joins TRBV19 to TRBJ1-2; a possible D gene is TRBD1 (6 bases). Germline-derived CDR1 and CDR2 are LNHDA and SQIVND (reference sequence). This CDR3 has 12 amino acids. Trimming removed 10 bases from V and 8 bases from J, with 17 bases in between. The CDR3 DNA follows: TGTGCCAAGCCGCGGGGGGCGTCGGGCTACACCTTC. Translated: CAKPRGASGYTF.

This clone was found a few times. This rearrangement joins TRBV9 to TRBJ2-3, with TRBD2 matching over 10 bases. The ends lost 4 bases at V and 4 bases at J; junction bases unmatched: 3. The CDR3 runs to 14 residues. Germline loops: CDR1 SGDLS, CDR2 YYNGEE. The CDR3 bases are TGTGCCAGCAGCCCGGGACTAGCGTCAGATACGCAGTATTTT. This sequence encodes CASSPGLASDTQYF.

The V gene is TRBV9, the J gene TRBJ1-2, with TRBD1 as a possible D gene (6 bases). Germline V CDR1 and CDR2: SGDLS, YYNGEE. V dropped 6 bases and J dropped 7 bases, with 19 bases sitting between them. This CDR3 is 14 amino acids long. This CDR3 is CASTPGQLSTGYTF. In nucleotides, the CDR3 is TGTGCCAGCACCCCAGGACAGCTTAGTACTGGCTACACCTTC.

The chain links TRBV10-2 to TRBJ1-6; 8 positions agree with TRBD1. Trimming at V came to 7 bases and at J to 9 bases, leaving 8 bases not matched to a gene. Germline V lookup: CDR1 WSHSY, CDR2 SAAADI. This CDR3 region has 14 residues. DNA for the CDR3: TGCGCCAGCACGATGGACAGGGCGACTTCACCCCTCCACTTT. It encodes CASTMDRATSPLHF.

The rearrangement links TRBV2 to TRBJ1-2, with 9 bases matching TRBD1. This CDR3 is built from 13 residues. The germline CDR1 and CDR2 sequences are SNHLY and FYNNEI. Trimming removed 5 bases from V and 3 bases from J; junction bases left unmatched: 1. This chain's CDR3 is CASSRTGDYGYTF. For the CDR3, the DNA is TGTGCCAGCAGTAGGACAGGGGACTATGGCTACACCTTC. Using reference TRBV2 and TRBJ1-2 for the parts outside the CDR3, the full variable domain is EPEVTQTPSHQVTQMGQEVILRCVPISNHLYFYWYRQILGQKVEFLVSFYNNEISEKSEIFDDQFSVERPDGSNFTLKIRSTKLEDSAMYFCASSRTGDYGYTFGSGTRLTVV.

The chain links TRBV29-1 to TRBJ1-1; no clear D. Per germline, CDR1 SQVTM and CDR2 ANQGSEA. The CDR3 loop spans 14 amino acids. V was cut by 1 base and J by 1 base, with 10 bases left in between. The CDR3 loop is CSVEGWRANTEAFF. The CDR3 DNA is TGCAGCGTTGAAGGGTGGCGGGCGAACACTGAAGCTTTCTTT.

The chain uses TRBV7-2 and TRBJ1-2; no clear D. Per germline, CDR1 SGHTA and CDR2 FQGNSA. Deletions cut 1 base from V and 3 bases from J, with 9 bases between. The CDR3 is 14 residues long. Here the CDR3 DNA reads TGTGCCAGCAGCTTAGGGCAGGCATACTATGGCTACACCTTC. It codes for CASSLGQAYYGYTF.

The V call is TRBV5-6, the J call TRBJ2-7, with a weak D call TRBD1 (5 bases). This CDR3 comprises 12 residues. The V end was cut by 0 bases, the J end by 7 bases, with 8 bases between. Germline V gene lookup returns CDR1 SGHDT and CDR2 YYEEEE. The CDR3 sequence: CASSLGTSEQYF. In DNA, the CDR3 is TGTGCCAGCAGCTTGGGGACATCTGAGCAGTACTTC.

The chain is built from TRBV6-5 and TRBJ1-2, with D perhaps TRBD1 (6 bases). This CDR3 comprises 14 residues. Trimming took off 2 bases at V and 3 bases at J, with 10 bases between the two ends. CDR1 MNHEY and CDR2 SVGAGI come from the germline V gene. DNA of the CDR3: TGTGCCAGCAGTTACGCAGGGGACGACTATGGCTACACCTTC. Its protein product is CASSYAGDDYGYTF.

This clone was counted between two and nine times. The chain recombines TRBV6-4 with TRBJ1-3, with 9 nucleotides matching TRBD1. CDR3 length equals 16 residues. With 6 bases clipped from V and 1 base from J, the junction kept 7 bases outside the gene matches. From germline, CDR1 is MRHNA and CDR2 SNTAGT. The CDR3 here is CASSIPGTGSGNTIYF. As DNA, the CDR3 is TGTGCCAGCAGCATTCCCGGGACAGGGTCTGGAAACACCATATATTTT.

The chain uses TRBV5-4 and TRBJ2-5, with 8 bases aligning to TRBD2. The CDR3 covers 17 residues. The trim removed 4 bases at V and 5 bases at J, leaving 16 bases unmatched. The germline gives CDR1 SGHNT, CDR2 YYREEE (reference sequence). The CDR3 DNA reads as TGTGCCAGCAGCCCTGGGGTAGCGGGGCGCTCCAGGGAGACCCAGTACTTC. Translating it yields CASSPGVAGRSRETQYF.

The rearrangement joins TRBV6-2 or TRBV6-3 to TRBJ1-2; D uncertain. Germline V gene lookup returns CDR1 MNHEY and CDR2 SVGEGT. V lost 0 bases and J lost 4, with 9 bases in between. The CDR3 consists of 14 residues. The CDR3 sequence is CASSYSNGIYGYTF. The CDR3 region has the DNA TGTGCCAGCAGTTACTCGAACGGGATCTATGGCTACACCTTC.